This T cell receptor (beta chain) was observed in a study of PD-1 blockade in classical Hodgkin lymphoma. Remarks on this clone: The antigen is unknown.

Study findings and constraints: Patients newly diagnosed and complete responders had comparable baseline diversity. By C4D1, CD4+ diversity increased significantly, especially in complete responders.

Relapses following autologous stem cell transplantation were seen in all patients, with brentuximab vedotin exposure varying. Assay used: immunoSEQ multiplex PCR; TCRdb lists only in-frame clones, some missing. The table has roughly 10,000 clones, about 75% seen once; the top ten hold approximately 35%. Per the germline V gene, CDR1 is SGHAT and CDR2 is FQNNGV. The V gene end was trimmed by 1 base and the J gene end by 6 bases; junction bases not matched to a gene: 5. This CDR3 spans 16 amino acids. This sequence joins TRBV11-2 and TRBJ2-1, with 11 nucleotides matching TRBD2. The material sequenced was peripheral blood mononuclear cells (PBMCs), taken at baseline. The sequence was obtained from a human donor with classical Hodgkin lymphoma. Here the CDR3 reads CASSLVTSGVPNEQFF. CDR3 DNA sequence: TGTGCCAGCAGCTTAGTGACTAGCGGGGTACCCAATGAGCAGTTCTTC.